Listed below are T cell receptor beta chains from one sample, sequenced in a study of blood T cell repertoires in COVID-19. Sequenced by immunoSEQ multiplex PCR; TCRdb stores in-frame clones only, minus some. Of roughly 500,000 clones listed, 88% were seen once; the top ten hold approximately 8%. The specimen sequenced was PBMCs or T cells enriched from blood (not recorded which). These receptors were collected from a woman aged 55-69 years who had recovered from COVID-19. CDR3s include the opening cysteine and the closing phenylalanine or tryptophan. A D gene is named only where the DNA matches it firmly. A clone size is listed for some rows: how often the clone was seen (once, few, many), or a class if it is expanded.

>NA|TRBJ2-2|NA|TRBV10-3
TGTGCCTCGGGGGGCCCTGCTCCAGGCGGGGAGCTGTTTTTT
CASGGPAPGGELFF
>NA|TRBJ2-5|NA|TRBV29-1
TGCAGCGTTGAAGATTCAGGAGGAAACCAAGAGACCCAGTACTTC
CSVEDSGGNQETQYF
>once|TRBJ2-3|NA|TRBV4-2
TGTGCCAGCAGCCATAGGCAGGGGCGCGAAGATACGCAGTATTTT
CASSHRQGREDTQYF
>NA|TRBJ2-1|TRBD2|TRBV6-5
TGTGCCAGCACCGCAGCGGGGGGGAGCAATGAGCAGTTCTTC
CASTAAGGSNEQFF
>NA|TRBJ1-2|NA|TRBV6-1
TGTGCCAGCAGTGAGAGCAGGGCCCTAAACTATGGCTACACCTTC
CASSESRALNYGYTF
>NA|TRBJ1-2|NA|TRBV5-4
TGTGCCAGCAGGAGACCGGACAGTCCCAGAAAATACACCTTC
CASRRPDSPRKYTF
>once|TRBJ1-2|NA|TRBV12-3/TRBV12-4
TGTGCCAGCAGTCCAGGGTATGGCTACACCTTC
CASSPGYGYTF
>once|TRBJ1-2|TRBD1|TRBV19
TGTGCCAGTAGTCCGCAGGGGGGCTATGGCTACACCTTC
CASSPQGGYGYTF
>NA|TRBJ1-3|TRBD1|TRBV9
TGTGCCAGCAGCGTGGGGACAGGGGCCGGAAACACCATATATTTT
CASSVGTGAGNTIYF
>NA|TRBJ2-7|NA|TRBV7-8
TGTGCCAGCAGCATGAACGGTGGCTACGAGCAGTACTTC
CASSMNGGYEQYF
>NA|TRBJ1-6|TRBD1|TRBV5-1
TGCGCCAGCAGCTTCGACAGGGCTAATTCACCCCTCCACTTT
CASSFDRANSPLHF
>once|TRBJ1-6|NA|TRBV25-1
TGTGCCAGCAGTGGGGGGGTGAATTCACCCCTCCACTTT
CASSGGVNSPLHF
>NA|TRBJ2-4|TRBD1|TRBV6-5
TGTGCCAGCAGTTATCTACCGGGACAGGGGAAAAACATTCAGTACTTC
CASSYLPGQGKNIQYF
>NA|TRBJ2-5|NA|TRBV5-4
TGTGCCAGCAGCCCGCTACAGGGAGGGGGGACCCAGTACTTC
CASSPLQGGGTQYF
>NA|TRBJ1-6|TRBD1|TRBV2
TGTGCCAGCAGTGAATTGGACAGGGGCAGGAATTCACCCCTCCACTTT
CASSELDRGRNSPLHF
>NA|TRBJ1-1|TRBD1|TRBV2
TGTGCCAGCAGTGATCGGGTCCAGGGGGTTATGAACACTGAAGCTTTCTTT
CASSDRVQGVMNTEAFF
>NA|TRBJ1-2|NA|TRBV2
TGTGCCAGCACAGGGGTGTCAAACTATGGCTACACCTTC
CASTGVSNYGYTF
>NA|TRBJ1-5|TRBD1|TRBV6-5
TGTGCCAGCAGCGCCGACAGGGGCGGGAATCAGCCCCAGCATTTT
CASSADRGGNQPQHF
>NA|TRBJ2-7|NA|TRBV10-2
TGCGCCAGCAGTGAGTCTGACAGCTCCTACGAGCAGTACTTC
CASSESDSSYEQYF
>NA|TRBJ1-1|NA|TRBV6-5
TGTGCCAGCAGCCTACGGGGGAACACTGAAGCTTTCTTT
CASSLRGNTEAFF
>NA|TRBJ2-3|TRBD1|TRBV3-1/TRBV3-2
TGTGCCAGCAGCCAGTTAGACAGGGCCACAGATACGCAGTATTTT
CASSQLDRATDTQYF
>NA|TRBJ1-1|NA|TRBV7-9
TGTGCCAGCAGCTCAACGGGGAACACTGAAGCTTTCTTT
CASSSTGNTEAFF
>NA|TRBJ2-2|NA|TRBV7-2
TGTGCCAGCAGCTTACGACAGCCGAACACCGGGGAGCTGTTTTTT
CASSLRQPNTGELFF
>NA|TRBJ2-3|NA|TRBV18
TGTGCCAGCTCCTTGACACCCACAGATACGCAGTATTTT
CASSLTPTDTQYF
>NA|TRBJ2-7|TRBD1|TRBV27
TGTGCCAGCAGTCCTGGACAGGGGTGGGAGCAGTACTTC
CASSPGQGWEQYF
>NA|TRBJ2-1|TRBD1|TRBV7-9
TGTGCCAGCAGCTTACCAGGTGTGACAGGGGGCCTTTACAATGAGCAGTTCTTC
CASSLPGVTGGLYNEQFF
>NA|TRBJ2-2|TRBD2|TRBV11-2
TGTGCCAGCAGCTTACGTCCCCCGAGCGGGGGGGCCGGGGAGCTGTTTTTT
CASSLRPPSGGAGELFF
>NA|TRBJ1-5|TRBD1|TRBV27
TGTGCCACCAACGCCGGGACAGCAGCTAATCAGCCCCAGCATTTT
CATNAGTAANQPQHF
>NA|TRBJ1-2|TRBD1|TRBV2
TGTGCCAGCAGGTCTCCGGGACAGGGGGCCAACTATGGCTACACCTTC
CASRSPGQGANYGYTF
>NA|TRBJ2-5|NA|TRBV7-7
TGTGCCAGCAGCTTATTCCCAGAAGAGACCCAGTACTTC
CASSLFPEETQYF
>once|TRBJ2-3|NA|TRBV21-1
TGTGCCAGTCGGAGGCCTAGCACAGATACGCAGTATTTT
CASRRPSTDTQYF